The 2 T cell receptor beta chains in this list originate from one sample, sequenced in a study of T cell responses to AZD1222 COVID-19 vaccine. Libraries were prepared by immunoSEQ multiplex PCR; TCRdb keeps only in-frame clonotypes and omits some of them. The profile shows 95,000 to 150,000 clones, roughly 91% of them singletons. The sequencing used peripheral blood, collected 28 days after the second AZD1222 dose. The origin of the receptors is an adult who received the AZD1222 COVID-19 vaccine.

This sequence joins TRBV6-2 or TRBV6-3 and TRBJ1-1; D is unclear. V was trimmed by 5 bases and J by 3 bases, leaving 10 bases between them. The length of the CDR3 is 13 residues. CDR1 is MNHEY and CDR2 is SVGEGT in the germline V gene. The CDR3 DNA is TGTGCCAGCAGTCCCTTTAGGGACACTGAAGCTTTCTTT. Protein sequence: CASSPFRDTEAFF.

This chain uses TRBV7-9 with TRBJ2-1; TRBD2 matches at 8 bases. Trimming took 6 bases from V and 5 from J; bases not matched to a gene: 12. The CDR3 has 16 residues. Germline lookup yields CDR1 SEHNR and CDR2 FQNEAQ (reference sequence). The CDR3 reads CASSSPQRGRNNEQFF. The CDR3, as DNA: TGTGCCAGCAGTTCCCCACAGCGGGGGCGCAACAATGAGCAGTTCTTC.